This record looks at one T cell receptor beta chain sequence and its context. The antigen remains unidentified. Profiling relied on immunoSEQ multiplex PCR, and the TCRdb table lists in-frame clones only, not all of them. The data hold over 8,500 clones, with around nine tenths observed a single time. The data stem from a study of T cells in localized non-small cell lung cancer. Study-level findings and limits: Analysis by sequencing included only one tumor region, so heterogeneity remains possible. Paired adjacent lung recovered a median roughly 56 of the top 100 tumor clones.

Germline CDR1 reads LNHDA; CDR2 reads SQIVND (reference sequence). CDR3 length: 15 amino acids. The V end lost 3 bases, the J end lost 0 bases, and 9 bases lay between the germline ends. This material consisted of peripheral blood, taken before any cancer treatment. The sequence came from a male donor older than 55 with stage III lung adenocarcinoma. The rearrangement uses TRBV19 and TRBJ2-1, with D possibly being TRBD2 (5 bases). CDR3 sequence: CASSIRESSYNEQFF. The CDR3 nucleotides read TGTGCCAGTAGTATTAGGGAGAGCTCCTACAATGAGCAGTTCTTC.